This TCR beta chain was identified during a study of PD-1 blockade in mismatch repair-deficient tumors. The overall study: Patients had approximately 13 mismatch repair-deficient cancer types and were previously treated and progressing.

TCRdb's table, derived via immunoSEQ multiplex PCR, lists solely in-frame clones and lacks some. In the table there are around 38,000 clones, 75% to 85% of which are singletons. TCR sequencing covered three patients who responded to pembrolizumab. The input for sequencing was peripheral blood, taken 4 weeks after starting pembrolizumab. The sequence was obtained from an adult with mismatch repair-deficient cancer.

CDR3 DNA: TGTGCCAGCAGTAGGGACAGGACCACAGATACGCAGTATTTT. Its translation: CASSRDRTTDTQYF. This rearrangement joins TRBV6-5 to TRBJ2-3, with 8 bases aligning to TRBD1. Germline CDR1 and CDR2: MNHEY and SVGAGI. The CDR3 totals 14 residues. Losses at the gene ends were 5 bases for V and 2 bases for J; bases not matched to a gene: 3.